This record looks at one T cell receptor (beta chain) sequence and its context. Per germline, CDR1 SGHVS and CDR2 FNYEAQ. The CDR3 is 15 residues long. Trimming pared 5 bases from V and 6 bases from J, leaving 17 bases between. This record belongs to a study of T cell changes during pregnancy in multiple sclerosis. TCRdb keeps only in-frame clones here, not all; method: immunoSEQ multiplex PCR. The table lists around 30,000 clones, 85% to 90% of them singletons, with around 3.4% in the top ten. The rearrangement links TRBV7-6 to TRBJ1-5; TRBD1 is a possible D gene (5 bases). The TCR originated in a female donor with multiple sclerosis, enrolled in a pregnancy study. Sequences were derived from CD8+ T cells from peripheral blood mononuclear cells, sampled in the third trimester of pregnancy. The CDR3 is CASSQAGGFGQPQHF. The CDR3, as DNA: TGTGCCAGCAGCCAAGCGGGGGGGTTTGGTCAGCCCCAGCATTTT.